This TCR beta chain came from a study of blood T cell repertoires in COVID-19 (dated by TCRdb to 2018 to 2020). Study-wide context: Samples from collaborators originated in the United States, Italy and Spain and spanned both the acute and convalescent phases of COVID-19. Where available, HLA class I and class II types were taken from metadata supplied by the sample provider and were not determined by assay-based typing. The repertoires were made available in a free public database intended to serve as a resource for research on the immune response to SARS-CoV-2. The dataset comprised deeply sampled blood TCRbeta repertoires from subjects exposed to, actively infected with, or recovered from COVID-19. Sample metadata almost always included a de-identified subject ID, COVID-19 status, age in years and sex. The prospective study material was composed of cDNA or gDNA derived from T cells, B-cell-depleted T cells, or PBMCs. Samples came from the ongoing ImmuneRACE study (first 160 participants) plus 1,254 subjects from 6 global collaborators.

What the research found in general, with its limitations: The quantity of clinical and demographic metadata differed by source and by participant and was supplied without curation.

For this clone: No cognate antigen has been identified for it. Per-base quality was not reported, and no clone a single base away is much larger than it.

The germline V gene (reference sequence) supplies CDR1 WNHNN and CDR2 SYGVQD. Relative to germline, V is missing 2 bases and J is missing 4 bases, with 7 bases of the junction outside any gene match. The CDR3 contains 16 residues, cysteine and phenylalanine counted. The retained sequence is limited to the CDR3, 48 bases, with the frame set at the first base. TCRbeta CDR3 regions were amplified from genomic DNA using the immunoSEQ Assay, a bias-controlled multiplex PCR. The authors' pipeline ran thus. The number of nucleated cells in each sample was estimated from the amplification of reference gene primers within the assay. To quantify the absolute abundance of each unique TCRbeta CDR3 rearrangement, sequence reads were collapsed and filtered. Productive Simpson clonality was computed per sample as the square root of Simpson's diversity index over productive rearrangements. TCRdb obtained this table from immuneACCESS and retained in-frame rearrangements with V and J assigned. These tables miss some clones; where compared with another copy, unresolved V genes account for less than half of the shortfall, and the remainder is unexplained. The DNA gave D and trimming, while V, J and clone size come from that table. In all, the sample holds about 230,000 clones, and approximately 88% of those were seen once. The ten largest clones add up to 27% of the sample.

Whole blood was collected in K2EDTA tubes by collaborating institutions according to the institutions' own protocols. For TCRbeta analysis, collaborators shipped samples in one of three forms: frozen whole blood, isolated PBMCs, or DNA extracted from either of those sample types. Recombination connected TRBV10-1 to TRBJ1-5; 8 bases in the middle match TRBD1. Sequencing was performed on peripheral blood. The TCR originated in a man aged 35 to 55 with acute or convalescent COVID-19. The nucleotide sequence is given as TGCGCCAGCAGTGAGATACAGGGGGTGGGTAATCAGCCCCAGCATTTT. This gives the protein CASSEIQGVGNQPQHF.